This T cell receptor beta chain derives from a study of metastatic and nonmetastatic thyroid tumors. Study context: Repertoire comparison spanned blood and tumor or nodule tissue of malignant and benign thyroid patients.

This clone was counted many times. Other DNA variants within this sample encode the same CDR3. Thyroid surgery was preceded by no treatment in any patient. Through MiXCR, TCRdb re-clonotyped the PCR reads. The table includes fewer than 40,000 clones, over 14% detected once. The CDR3 has 17 residues. Germline CDR1 LNHDA, CDR2 SQIVND (reference sequence). Trimming removed 4 bases from V and 2 bases from J; junction bases left unmatched: 3. Sequencing was carried out using blood. The TCR originated in a male donor with papillary thyroid cancer or a benign thyroid nodule (not recorded which). Some clones in this sample may be carry-over from other donors' samples. The chain is built from TRBV19 and TRBJ2-2; TRBD2 agrees at 14 bases. DNA of the CDR3: TGTGCCAGTAGTAGGGGACTAGCGGGAGTTAACACCGGGGAGCTGTTTTTT. Encoded protein: CASSRGLAGVNTGELFF. The full variable domain, in which reference TRBV19 and TRBJ2-2 provide the parts outside the CDR3, is DGGITQSPKYLFRKEGQNVTLSCEQNLNHDAMYWYRQDPGQGLRLIYYSQIVNDFQKGDIAEGYSVSREKKESFPLTVTSAQKNPTAFYLCASSRGLAGVNTGELFFGEGSRLTVL.